These 32 T cell receptor beta chains were all obtained from the same sample, sequenced in a study of blood T cell repertoires in COVID-19. TCRdb's table, derived via immunoSEQ multiplex PCR, lists solely in-frame clones and lacks some. The profile shows about 140,000 clones, around nine tenths of them singletons. Material: peripheral blood. The source of these receptors is a man aged 50 to 59 with active or convalescent COVID-19.

The DNA of the CDR3 is TGCGCCAGCAGTGCTGAGGCCACAAATTCACCCCTCCACTTT. Encoded protein: CASSAEATNSPLHF. The chain joins TRBV10-2 to TRBJ1-6; unclear D gene. V lost 4 bases and J lost 7, with 11 bases in between. The CDR3 length is 14 residues. Germline V gives CDR1 WSHSY, CDR2 SAAADI.

The V gene is TRBV30, the J gene TRBJ1-5; 9 bases fit TRBD1. Germline trimming cut 5 bases from V and 4 bases from J; bases unmatched to any gene: 6. Germline assignment: CDR1 GTSNPN and CDR2 SVGIG (reference sequence). The length of the CDR3 is 14 residues. CDR3 DNA sequence: TGTGCCTGGTCCGGGACAGGGACGAATCAGCCCCAGCATTTT. Encoded protein: CAWSGTGTNQPQHF. The full variable domain, its missing parts supplied by reference TRBV30 and TRBJ1-5, is SQTIHQWPATLVQPVGSPLSLECTVEGTSNPNLYWYRQAAGRGLQLLFYSVGIGQISSEVPQNLSASRPQDRQFILSSKKLLLSDSGFYLCAWSGTGTNQPQHFGDGTRLSIL.

The J gene is TRBJ1-2, the V gene TRBV29-1, with 9 nucleotides matching TRBD1. Looked up from germline, CDR1 is SQVTM and CDR2 is ANQGSEA. The CDR3 covers 14 residues. V was pared by 5 bases and J by 4 bases, with 8 bases of the junction left unmatched. The CDR3: CSVLYRGRGYGYTF. CDR3 DNA: TGCAGCGTTTTGTACAGGGGGCGCGGCTATGGCTACACCTTC.

V is TRBV4-1 and J is TRBJ2-4; 14 positions agree with TRBD2. V shed 1 base and J 1 base; nucleotides not matched to a gene: 6. The CDR3 extends over 19 amino acids. Germline-derived CDR1 and CDR2 are MGHRA and YSYEKL. This chain's CDR3 is CASSQGLAGGFGAKNIQYF. The CDR3 nucleotides are TGCGCCAGCAGCCAAGGACTAGCGGGAGGGTTTGGGGCCAAAAACATTCAGTACTTC.

The chain combines TRBV10-3 with TRBJ2-7, with 9 bases aligning to TRBD1. The CDR3 is 16 residues long. V was clipped by 2 bases and J by 6 bases; unmatched bases: 11. In germline, CDR1 is ENHRY, CDR2 SYGVKD. CDR3 DNA: TGTGCCATCAGTGAGCCTCGTGGACAGGGGTCGGGCGAGCAGTACTTC. Amino acid sequence: CAISEPRGQGSGEQYF.

The chain uses TRBV5-1 and TRBJ1-1; D remains unclear. CDR1 SGHRS and CDR2 YFSETQ come from the germline V gene. CDR3 length equals 14 residues. V shed 0 bases and J shed 3 bases, with 9 bases lying between them. Written as DNA, the CDR3 is TGCGCCAGCAGCTTGGCCCCCGGGGACACTGAAGCTTTCTTT. Its protein product is CASSLAPGDTEAFF.

V and J are TRBV5-1 and TRBJ2-7; D may be TRBD2 (5 bases). The CDR3 sequence is 13 residues long. V gave up 4 bases and J gave up 4 bases, with 12 bases separating them. The germline gives CDR1 SGHRS, CDR2 YFSETQ. The CDR3 DNA follows: TGCGCCAGCAGCGCTACGGGGAAGTACGAGCAGTACTTC. This translates into CASSATGKYEQYF.

V gene TRBV7-9 combines with J gene TRBJ1-3; D is unresolved. The germline CDR1 and CDR2 sequences are SEHNR and FQNEAQ (reference sequence). With 1 base removed from V and 2 bases from J, the gap between germline ends came to 9 bases. This CDR3 has 15 residues. CDR3 DNA sequence: TGTGCCAGCAGCTTAGGGCATGCGGCTGGAAACACCATATATTTT. The encoded protein is CASSLGHAAGNTIYF.

The genes are TRBV12-3 or TRBV12-4 and TRBJ2-1, with 9 bases identical to TRBD1. This CDR3 has 13 amino acids. J gave up 14 bases and V 6 bases, and 11 bases lay outside the gene matches. The CDR3 DNA sequence: TGTGCCAGCAGATTCCGGGGACAGGGTGGCGAGTTCTTC. Its protein product is CASRFRGQGGEFF.

The count of this clone is one. The chain links TRBV11-1 to TRBJ2-3; TRBD2 agrees at 13 bases. The CDR3 consists of 16 residues. J gave up 4 bases and V 8 bases, and 9 bases lay outside the gene matches. CDR1 and CDR2 (germline): SGHAT, FQDESV (reference sequence). CDR3 nucleotide sequence: TGTGCCAGCTCTTGGAGGACTAGCGGGAGAGCAGATACGCAGTATTTT. As protein: CASSWRTSGRADTQYF.

Concerning this clone: A read error may produce the germline difference seen at one junction end. The chain uses TRBV4-1 and TRBJ2-3; TRBD2 matches at 9 bases. Germline assignment: CDR1 MGHRA and CDR2 YSYEKL. The CDR3 contains 17 residues. The chain's CDR3 is CASRQGGLAGFTDTQYF. CDR3 DNA: TGCGCCAGCAGACAAGGGGGTCTAGCGGGGTTCACAGATACGCAGTATTTT.

The chain combines TRBV14 with TRBJ2-1; weak D call: TRBD1 (6 bases). The ends were cut back, 4 bases at V and 0 bases at J, with 10 bases in the middle. The CDR3 has 15 amino acids. From germline, CDR1 is SGHDN and CDR2 FVKESK. The CDR3 loop is CASSRGGSSYNEQFF. The CDR3 DNA sequence: TGTGCCAGCAGCCGAGGGGGAAGCTCCTACAATGAGCAGTTCTTC. Together with reference TRBV14 and TRBJ2-1, the CDR3 gives the full variable domain: EAGVTQFPSHSVIEKGQTVTLRCDPISGHDNLYWYRRVMGKEIKFLLHFVKESKQDESGMPNNRFLAERTGGTYSTLKVQPAELEDSGVYFCASSRGGSSYNEQFFGPGTRLTVL.

This sequence joins TRBV6-5 and TRBJ1-1; the D is unclear. V shed 6 bases and J shed 5 bases, with 13 bases lying between them. Looked up from germline, CDR1 is MNHEY and CDR2 is SVGAGI. This CDR3 contains 13 residues. Here the CDR3 reads CASSPFAGTEAFF. In DNA, the CDR3 is TGTGCCAGCAGCCCGTTCGCGGGTACTGAAGCTTTCTTT.

DNA of the CDR3: TGTGCCAGCAGCGTAGTCGCTAGCGGAAACCAAGAGACCCAGTACTTC. Translated: CASSVVASGNQETQYF. V is TRBV9 and J is TRBJ2-5; TRBD2 agrees at 7 bases. This CDR3 contains 16 residues. V was clipped by 0 bases and J by 0 bases; unmatched bases: 5. Germline-derived CDR1 and CDR2 are SGDLS and YYNGEE.

This clone has more than one count but fewer than ten. The chain joins TRBV7-8 to TRBJ1-1; no reliable D call. The V end was cut by 5 bases, the J end by 2 bases, with 12 bases between. The CDR3 runs 14 residues. Per germline, CDR1 SGHVS and CDR2 FQNEAQ. The CDR3 DNA sequence: TGTGCCAGCAGCCCGCAGGTTTTCAACACTGAAGCTTTCTTT. Translated: CASSPQVFNTEAFF.

The chain employs TRBV3-1 (or the pseudogene TRBV3-2) and TRBJ2-7; the match to TRBD2 covers 7 bases. The trim removed 0 bases at V and 3 bases at J, leaving 17 bases unmatched. The CDR3 spans 19 residues. Germline V gene sequence: CDR1 LGHDT, CDR2 YNNKEL (reference sequence). This CDR3 reads CASSQEPAFGQRGDYEQYF. The CDR3 region has the DNA TGTGCCAGCAGCCAAGAACCCGCGTTTGGCCAGCGGGGAGACTACGAGCAGTACTTC.

The chain carries TRBV10-1 and TRBJ2-1, with D possibly being TRBD2 (5 bases). The germline V gene has CDR1 WNHNN and CDR2 SYGVQD (reference sequence). The CDR3 is 13 amino acids. Trimming removed 2 bases from V and 9 bases from J, with 11 bases in between. DNA for the CDR3: TGCGCCAGCAGTGAGAGCTTAGCGTCTGAGCAGTTCTTC. It codes for CASSESLASEQFF.

CDR3 protein: CASSFRGNEQFF. CDR3 DNA: TGTGCCAGCAGTTTCAGGGGTAATGAGCAGTTCTTC. This chain uses TRBV27 with TRBJ2-1; tentative D call: TRBD1 (6 bases). The CDR3 sequence is 12 residues long. Trimming pared 3 bases from V and 7 bases from J, leaving 7 bases between. CDR1 and CDR2 from the germline V gene are MNHEY and SMNVEV (reference sequence).

The chain links TRBV25-1 to TRBJ2-1, with 9 bases aligning to TRBD2. Germline CDR1 and CDR2: MGHDK and SYGVNS. J was trimmed by 4 bases and V by 0 bases; bases with no gene match: 7. The CDR3 loop spans 17 amino acids. In DNA, the CDR3 is TGTGCCAGCAGTGAATATACCAGCGGGAGGTTATACAATGAGCAGTTCTTC. The encoded protein is CASSEYTSGRLYNEQFF.

The chain has TRBV7-9 and TRBJ1-3; 7 nucleotides line up with TRBD1. From germline, CDR1 is SEHNR and CDR2 FQNEAQ (reference sequence). V dropped 5 bases and J dropped 3; count of bases not matched to a gene: 4. This CDR3 is built from 14 residues. Here the CDR3 reads CASSPGTVGNTIYF. The CDR3 nucleotides read TGTGCCAGCAGCCCAGGGACAGTTGGAAACACCATATATTTT.

V and J are TRBV7-2 and TRBJ1-5, with 9 bases matching TRBD1. CDR3 size: 16 residues. V shed 4 bases, J shed 6 bases, and the junction held 10 bases outside the gene matches. From germline, CDR1 is SGHTA and CDR2 FQGNSA. The CDR3 sequence is CASSYPTGGAAQPQHF. The CDR3, as DNA: TGTGCCAGCAGCTACCCAACAGGGGGCGCGGCTCAGCCCCAGCATTTT.

J is TRBJ1-6 and V is TRBV28, with TRBD1 matching over 11 bases. Germline lookup yields CDR1 MDHEN and CDR2 SYDVKM. V gave up 3 bases and J gave up 5 bases; unmatched junction bases: 3. The CDR3 has 16 residues. CDR3 amino acids: CASSLWTGGDNSPLHF. DNA of the CDR3: TGTGCCAGCAGTTTGTGGACAGGGGGCGATAATTCACCCCTCCACTTT.

The chain combines TRBV27 with TRBJ2-1; 9 bases fit TRBD2. CDR1 is MNHEY and CDR2 is SMNVEV in the germline V gene (reference sequence). Trimming at V came to 5 bases and at J to 1 base, leaving 6 bases not matched to a gene. The CDR3 totals 16 residues. CDR3 nucleotides: TGTGCCAGCAGTACGCGACTAGCGGAGTCCTACAATGAGCAGTTCTTC. Translating gives CASSTRLAESYNEQFF.

The chain couples TRBV5-1 to TRBJ2-1, with D perhaps matching TRBD2 (6 bases). This CDR3 contains 12 residues. V dropped 4 bases and J dropped 15 bases, with 17 bases sitting between them. Germline CDR1 reads SGHRS; CDR2 reads YFSETQ. This CDR3 is CASSPAGTSGFF. CDR3 DNA: TGCGCCAGCAGCCCGGCCGGGACTTCGGGGTTCTTC.

Only one count was recorded for this clone. This chain links TRBV29-1 with TRBJ2-7; 14 bases fit TRBD2. Trimming removed 3 bases from V and 6 bases from J; junction bases left unmatched: 1. The CDR3 totals 13 residues. The germline CDR1 and CDR2 sequences are SQVTM and ANQGSEA. This CDR3 reads CSVEGTSGSEQYF. CDR3 coding DNA: TGCAGCGTTGAGGGGACTAGCGGGAGCGAGCAGTACTTC.

This sequence joins TRBV10-3 and TRBJ2-5, with TRBD2 matching over 11 bases. This CDR3 has 15 residues. V shed 6 bases and J 2 bases; nucleotides not matched to a gene: 5. The germline V gene encodes CDR1 ENHRY and CDR2 SYGVKD. CDR3 DNA: TGTGCCATCAGGGGGACTAGCGGTAGACAAGAGACCCAGTACTTC. This translates into CAIRGTSGRQETQYF.

This clone was found once. CDR3 nucleotides: TGTGCCAGCAGTTACTCAGGGACTAGCACAGATACGCAGTATTTT. The encoded protein is CASSYSGTSTDTQYF. The V and J genes are TRBV6-5 and TRBJ2-3; tentatively, D is TRBD2 (6 bases). Trimming removed 0 bases at V and 0 bases at J, with 7 bases between. Germline V gene data show CDR1 as MNHEY and CDR2 as SVGAGI. The CDR3 contains 15 residues.

V usage is TRBV13 and J usage is TRBJ2-1, with 11 bases identical to TRBD2. From germline, CDR1 is PRHDT and CDR2 FYEKMQ (reference sequence). There are 15 residues in the CDR3. V shed 5 bases, J shed 8 bases, and the junction held 8 bases outside the gene matches. The CDR3 DNA follows: TGTGCCAGCAGCCCCCCCTCTAGCGGGGGGTATGAGCAGTTCTTC. It is translated as CASSPPSSGGYEQFF. Full variable domain (outside the CDR3, taken from reference TRBV13 and TRBJ2-1): AAGVIQSPRHLIKEKRETATLKCYPIPRHDTVYWYQQGPGQDPQFLISFYEKMQSDKGSIPDRFSAQQFSDYHSELNMSSLELGDSALYFCASSPPSSGGYEQFFGPGTRLTVL.

The chain carries TRBV6-5 and TRBJ1-1, with unresolved D. The CDR3 loop spans 14 amino acids. V was clipped by 6 bases and J by 8 bases, with 19 bases between them. Germline V gene data show CDR1 as MNHEY and CDR2 as SVGAGI. Written as DNA, the CDR3 is TGTGCCAGCAGCATACGACCCCGGGATCAAGAAGCTTTCTTT. This encodes CASSIRPRDQEAFF.

This sequence joins TRBV19 and TRBJ1-1; tentative D call: TRBD1 (6 bases). CDR1 is LNHDA, CDR2 SQIVND, per germline (reference sequence). V gave up 1 base and J gave up 6 bases, with 12 bases separating them. The CDR3 spans 14 residues. CDR3 residues: CASSIGGHPPEAFF. The CDR3 DNA reads TGTGCCAGTAGTATAGGGGGGCACCCTCCTGAAGCTTTCTTT.

This chain uses TRBV7-9 with TRBJ2-1, with 7 bases that match TRBD2. This CDR3 is built from 13 residues. J was trimmed by 10 bases and V by 5 bases; bases with no gene match: 8. Germline CDR1 SEHNR, CDR2 FQNEAQ (reference sequence). The DNA of the CDR3 is TGTGCCAGCAGCGGGAGCGGGACTTCGGAGCAGTTCTTC. Amino acids: CASSGSGTSEQFF. Using reference TRBV7-9 and TRBJ2-1 for the parts outside the CDR3, the full variable domain is DTGVSQNPRHKITKRGQNVTFRCDPISEHNRLYWYRQTLGQGPEFLTYFQNEAQLEKSRLLSDRFSAERPKGSFSTLEIQRTEQGDSAMYLCASSGSGTSEQFFGPGTRLTVL.

V and J are TRBV2 and TRBJ2-1, with D possibly TRBD2 on 7 matching bases. V lost 3 bases to trimming and J lost 5 bases, with 14 bases between them. This CDR3 is built from 15 residues. Per the germline V gene, CDR1 is SNHLY and CDR2 is FYNNEI. The CDR3 sequence is CASSEGGGANNEQFF. The CDR3 DNA reads as TGTGCCAGCAGTGAGGGGGGGGGCGCGAACAATGAGCAGTTCTTC.